The 16 T cell receptor beta chains below come from one sample, sequenced in a study of graft-versus-host responses after intestinal transplantation. The repertoire was sequenced with immunoSEQ multiplex PCR; TCRdb's copy has only in-frame clones and lacks some. Of about 97,000 clones listed, around 90% were seen once; the top ten hold approximately 16%. The sample was PBMCs, taken roughly 410 days after intestinal transplant. These TCRs come from a human patient who received an intestinal transplant, so some T cells may come from the graft donor.

This chain connects TRBV19 to TRBJ1-4, with a weak D call TRBD1 (6 bases). The V gene lost 9 bases and the J gene lost 7 bases, with 18 bases spanning the gap. Germline V gene lookup returns CDR1 LNHDA and CDR2 SQIVND (reference sequence). The length of the CDR3 is 14 residues. The CDR3 nucleotides are TGTGCCAGCCACCGACAGGCCCTGGCTGAAAAACTGTTTTTT. This sequence encodes CASHRQALAEKLFF. Full variable domain (remainder filled in from reference TRBV19 and TRBJ1-4): DGGITQSPKYLFRKEGQNVTLSCEQNLNHDAMYWYRQDPGQGLRLIYYSQIVNDFQKGDIAEGYSVSREKKESFPLTVTSAQKNPTAFYLCASHRQALAEKLFFGSGTQLSVL.

The V call is TRBV19, the J call TRBJ1-1; D ambiguous. V was cut by 6 bases and J by 1 base, with 0 bases left in between. Germline CDR1 and CDR2: LNHDA and SQIVND (reference sequence). There are 10 residues in the CDR3. CDR3 sequence reads: CASRNTEAFF. The CDR3, as DNA: TGTGCCAGTAGGAACACTGAAGCTTTCTTT.

The chain links TRBV27 to TRBJ1-5, with D possibly being TRBD1 (6 bases). Germline V gene sequence: CDR1 MNHEY, CDR2 SMNVEV (reference sequence). CDR3 length equals 15 residues. The V end lost 5 bases, the J end lost 1 base, and 12 bases lay between the germline ends. The CDR3 DNA is TGTGCCAGCAGTGAACAGGGTCCGAGCAATCAGCCCCAGCATTTT. This gives the protein CASSEQGPSNQPQHF.

V usage is TRBV15 and J usage is TRBJ2-1; D may correspond to TRBD1 or TRBD2 (5 bases each). V lost 1 base and J lost 10, with 20 bases in between. The germline V gene has CDR1 LNHNV and CDR2 YYDKDF (reference sequence). The CDR3 is made up of 16 amino acids. This CDR3 reads CATSRGGDSVAREQFF. The CDR3 DNA follows: TGTGCCACCAGCAGAGGAGGGGATAGCGTGGCTAGGGAGCAGTTCTTC.

This clone came up once. The genes are TRBV19 and TRBJ1-2; D may be TRBD1 (6 bases). Germline V gene data show CDR1 as LNHDA and CDR2 as SQIVND (reference sequence). The CDR3 is made up of 11 amino acids. V was shortened by 10 bases and J by 5 bases, with 11 bases between the two germline ends. In DNA, the CDR3 is TGTGCCACCGAGGACAGTTATGGCTACACCTTC. As protein: CATEDSYGYTF.

The genes are TRBV11-2 and TRBJ2-3; D remains ambiguous. Germline V CDR1 and CDR2: SGHAT, FQNNGV. The CDR3 consists of 13 residues. V was trimmed by 1 base and J by 6 bases, leaving 8 bases between them. CDR3: CASSLGFGDTQYF. The CDR3 coding sequence is TGTGCCAGCAGCTTAGGATTCGGGGATACGCAGTATTTT.

This clone was picked up a small number of times. The chain employs TRBV5-1 and TRBJ2-5; 8 bases map to TRBD2. The CDR3 is made up of 13 amino acids. J gave up 4 bases and V 3 bases, and 2 bases lay outside the gene matches. Germline V lookup: CDR1 SGHRS, CDR2 YFSETQ. CDR3 in amino acids: CASSSGTRETQYF. For the CDR3, the DNA is TGCGCCAGCAGCTCGGGGACTAGAGAGACCCAGTACTTC.

This clone was counted a few times. The chain carries TRBV6-1 and TRBJ2-5; the match to TRBD1 covers 7 bases. The germline CDR1 and CDR2 sequences are MNHNS and SASEGT. Trimming cost V 6 bases and J 2 bases; bases outside gene matches: 0. The CDR3 extends over 12 amino acids. CDR3 loop: CASRGQQETQYF. Written as DNA, the CDR3 is TGTGCCAGCAGGGGACAGCAAGAGACCCAGTACTTC.

J is TRBJ1-1 and V is TRBV6-1; weak D call: TRBD1 (6 bases). The germline V and J ends were trimmed by 7 bases and 0 bases, with 15 bases remaining between them. The germline V gene encodes CDR1 MNHNS and CDR2 SASEGT. The CDR3 totals 15 residues. The CDR3 sequence: CASNAKQGLNTEAFF. CDR3 sequence (DNA): TGTGCCAGCAACGCAAAACAGGGCCTGAACACTGAAGCTTTCTTT.

The V and J genes are TRBV19 and TRBJ2-1; no clear D gene. With 4 bases removed from V and 2 bases from J, the gap between germline ends came to 6 bases. Germline-derived CDR1 and CDR2 are LNHDA and SQIVND (reference sequence). The CDR3 length is 13 residues. The chain's CDR3 is CASSRAAYNEQFF. The CDR3 DNA reads TGTGCCAGTAGTAGGGCAGCCTACAATGAGCAGTTCTTC.

The chain is built from TRBV2 and TRBJ2-7; the match to TRBD1 covers 7 bases. Per the germline V gene, CDR1 is SNHLY and CDR2 is FYNNEI. The V and J ends lost 6 bases and 2 bases, in that order; junction bases with no gene match: 4. The CDR3 has 13 amino acids. CDR3 in amino acids: CASRGQSAYEQYF. In nucleotides, the CDR3 is TGTGCCAGCAGGGGACAGTCCGCCTACGAGCAGTACTTC.

V is TRBV10-3 and J is TRBJ1-2; no clear D. CDR1 is ENHRY and CDR2 is SYGVKD in the germline V gene. CDR3 length: 13 residues. Trimming took 4 bases from V and 4 from J, leaving 10 bases between them. The CDR3 DNA reads TGTGCCATCAGTGCTCGGGTCCCCTATGGCTACACCTTC. Residues: CAISARVPYGYTF.

V gene TRBV19 combines with J gene TRBJ1-5; tentatively, D is TRBD1 (6 bases). This CDR3 comprises 16 residues. In germline, CDR1 is LNHDA, CDR2 SQIVND (reference sequence). V was clipped by 6 bases and J by 0 bases, with 15 bases between them. The CDR3 loop is CASRGGGQASNQPQHF. CDR3 coding DNA: TGTGCCAGTAGGGGGGGCGGGCAGGCTAGCAATCAGCCCCAGCATTTT.

The J gene is TRBJ2-4, the V gene TRBV29-1, with a weak D call TRBD2 (6 bases). The germline V and J ends were trimmed by 7 bases and 7 bases, with 14 bases remaining between them. The CDR3 sequence is 12 residues long. Germline V lookup: CDR1 SQVTM, CDR2 ANQGSEA. The CDR3 DNA sequence: TGCAGCGCCATTGATGGGGGGAACATTCAGTACTTC. Translated: CSAIDGGNIQYF. The entire variable domain, with the rest obtained from reference TRBV29-1 and TRBJ2-4, is as follows: SAVISQKPSRDICQRGTSLTIQCQVDSQVTMMFWYRQQPGQSLTLIATANQGSEATYESGFVIDKFPISRPNLTFSTLTVSNMSPEDSSIYLCSAIDGGNIQYFGAGTRLSVL.

This chain uses TRBV4-1 with TRBJ1-2; D is ambiguous. The CDR3 is made up of 13 amino acids. Per the germline V gene, CDR1 is MGHRA and CDR2 is YSYEKL. Trimming removed 0 bases from V and 5 bases from J, with 7 bases in between. CDR3 residues: CASSQEASYGYTF. The CDR3 DNA follows: TGCGCCAGCAGCCAAGAGGCCAGTTATGGCTACACCTTC.

The genes are TRBV19 and TRBJ2-7, with 7 bases identical to TRBD1. Germline V lookup: CDR1 LNHDA, CDR2 SQIVND (reference sequence). V was clipped by 7 bases and J by 2 bases; unmatched bases: 8. This CDR3 contains 14 residues. The DNA for the CDR3 is TGTGCCAGTATTGCCCAGGACAGGCCCTACGAGCAGTACTTC. It yields the protein CASIAQDRPYEQYF.